A single sample is the source of the 20 T cell receptor beta chains below, sequenced in a study of blood T cells in healthy people across ages. Using a J-beta primer mix together with a sample-barcoded 5' primer, a second PCR was run for 7 to 11 cycles. From the 5' RACE reads, TCRdb called clonotypes with MiXCR, one entry per CDR3 protein. The sample contains roughly 1.4 million distinct CDR3 sequences, 59% of which appear only once. The material sequenced was blood. The receptors stem from a man between 18 and 35 years old in good health.

The chain combines TRBV20-1 with TRBJ2-2, with a weak D call TRBD1 (6 bases). This CDR3 is built from 13 residues. With 4 bases removed from V and 7 bases from J, the gap between germline ends came to 13 bases. Germline CDR1 DFQATT, CDR2 SNEGSKA (reference sequence). In DNA, the CDR3 is TGCAGTGCTACCCAAGAGGGGGTCGGGGAGCTGTTTTTT. This translates into CSATQEGVGELFF.

This clonotype was detected a few times. The chain recombines TRBV9 with TRBJ2-7; TRBD1 aligns across 9 bases. Trimming at V came to 2 bases and at J to 2 bases, leaving 8 bases not matched to a gene. CDR3 length equals 16 residues. Germline V gene lookup returns CDR1 SGDLS and CDR2 YYNGEE. CDR3 residues: CASSVFPGQGAYEQYF. Here the CDR3 DNA reads TGTGCCAGCAGCGTTTTCCCGGGACAGGGTGCCTACGAGCAGTACTTC.

The V gene is TRBV20-1, the J gene TRBJ2-7; TRBD1 aligns across 8 bases. V gave up 6 bases and J gave up 5 bases; unmatched junction bases: 12. Germline CDR1 is DFQATT and CDR2 is SNEGSKA (reference sequence). The CDR3 covers 14 residues. The CDR3 loop reads CSAETARGQDEQYF. The CDR3 DNA is TGCAGTGCCGAGACGGCCAGGGGGCAAGACGAGCAGTACTTC.

This chain connects TRBV7-2 to TRBJ2-3; possible D gene TRBD1, 6 bases. The ends were cut back, 2 bases at V and 5 bases at J, with 11 bases in the middle. The CDR3 extends over 14 amino acids. The germline CDR1 and CDR2 sequences are SGHTA and FQGNSA. In DNA, the CDR3 is TGTGCCAGCAGCTTATCAGGGGCAGGAGATACGCAGTATTTT. Protein sequence: CASSLSGAGDTQYF. Full variable domain (missing parts from reference TRBV7-2 and TRBJ2-3): GAGVSQSPSNKVTEKGKDVELRCDPISGHTALYWYRQSLGQGLEFLIYFQGNSAPDKSGLPSDRFSAERTGGSVSTLTIQRTQQEDSAVYLCASSLSGAGDTQYFGPGTRLTVL.

As for this clonotype: A read error may produce the germline difference seen at one junction end. This chain connects TRBV12-3 or TRBV12-4 to TRBJ2-7; D possibly corresponds to TRBD1 (5 bases). CDR3 length: 14 amino acids. Written as DNA, the CDR3 is TGTGCCGGCAGTACCCGGACACTATCCTACGAGCAGTACTTC. Translating it yields CAGSTRTLSYEQYF.

This clonotype has only a few counts. The V gene is TRBV7-2, the J gene TRBJ2-5, with a tentative D call TRBD2 (5 bases). The germline V gene has CDR1 SGHTA and CDR2 FQGNSA. The CDR3 contains 16 residues. Between the trimmed V and J ends, which lost 5 bases and 2 bases, there was a span of 18 bases. CDR3 bases: TGTGCCAGCAGCCCCAAGACCCTAGCTCCGCAAGAGACCCAGTACTTC. Its protein is CASSPKTLAPQETQYF.

The chain is built from TRBV10-3 and TRBJ2-1; 9 bases map to TRBD2. The CDR3 totals 19 residues. Germline CDR1 is ENHRY and CDR2 is SYGVKD. The trim removed 9 bases at V and 5 bases at J, leaving 23 bases unmatched. CDR3 nucleotide sequence: TGTGCCATGGCGAGCAGAGTTCGGATCGGCGGGGGGGCGGACAATGAGCAGTTCTTC. It yields the protein CAMASRVRIGGGADNEQFF.

The gene calls are TRBV4-1 and TRBJ2-1; no clear D gene. Germline V gene sequence: CDR1 MGHRA, CDR2 YSYEKL. The ends were cut back, 1 base at V and 9 bases at J, with 13 bases in the middle. The CDR3 is made up of 14 amino acids. CDR3 nucleotides: TGCGCCAGCAGCCAAGGAAATAGGGTCAGTGAGCAGTTCTTC. Protein product: CASSQGNRVSEQFF.

The chain recombines TRBV27 with TRBJ2-1; 13 bases are shared with TRBD2. CDR1 and CDR2 (germline): MNHEY, SMNVEV (reference sequence). With 7 bases clipped from V and 5 bases from J, the junction kept 11 bases outside the gene matches. The CDR3 totals 17 residues. CDR3 bases: TGTGCCAGCACTACCGGACTAGCGGGAGAAAAAAACAATGAGCAGTTCTTC. Its protein product is CASTTGLAGEKNNEQFF.

This clonotype was counted a few times. This chain's CDR3 is CASGRDAETQYF. CDR3 bases: TGTGCCAGCGGGCGGGACGCGGAGACCCAGTACTTC. The chain has TRBV6-1 and TRBJ2-5; TRBD2 might be the D (6 bases). The length of the CDR3 is 12 residues. Germline V CDR1 and CDR2: MNHNS, SASEGT. V lost 8 bases and J 5 bases, leaving 12 bases between the germline ends.

This rearrangement joins TRBV5-1 to TRBJ2-4; 11 nucleotides line up with TRBD2. The CDR3 is made up of 16 amino acids. With V trimmed by 4 bases and J by 13 bases, 16 bases remained unmatched. Germline V gene lookup returns CDR1 SGHRS and CDR2 YFSETQ. CDR3 in DNA: TGCGCCAGCAGCATCGTTTCTAGCGGGAGGATAAAGGAGCAGTACTTC. Its translation is CASSIVSSGRIKEQYF.

The rearrangement links TRBV6-1 to TRBJ1-2; TRBD1 might be the D (6 bases). The CDR3 totals 15 residues. Germline CDR1 is MNHNS and CDR2 is SASEGT. V was clipped by 2 bases and J by 3 bases, with 13 bases between them. CDR3 in amino acids: CASSERWGRDYGYTF. The CDR3 DNA sequence: TGTGCCAGCAGTGAAAGGTGGGGGCGCGACTATGGCTACACCTTC.

This chain links TRBV12-3 or TRBV12-4 with TRBJ2-7; D gene uncertain. Trimming pared 6 bases from V and 3 bases from J, leaving 15 bases between. There are 14 residues in the CDR3. The CDR3: CASSLTSINYEQYF. The CDR3 DNA sequence: TGTGCCAGCAGCCTCACCTCTATAAACTACGAGCAGTACTTC.

This clonotype has more than one count but fewer than ten. The V gene is TRBV3-1, the J gene TRBJ2-5; D may match TRBD1 or TRBD2 (5 bases each). In germline, CDR1 is LGHDT, CDR2 YNNKEL (reference sequence). The V gene lost 3 bases and the J gene lost 2 bases, with 13 bases spanning the gap. The CDR3 loop spans 15 amino acids. The CDR3 DNA is TGTGCCAGCAGCCAGCCTCGGGACGGACAAGAGACCCAGTACTTC. Translating it yields CASSQPRDGQETQYF.

The chain has TRBV14 and TRBJ2-3; possible D gene TRBD2, 5 bases. CDR1 and CDR2 from the germline V gene are SGHDN and FVKESK. V lost 3 bases to trimming and J lost 3 bases, with 13 bases between them. This CDR3 is built from 15 residues. In nucleotides, the CDR3 is TGTGCCAGCAGCCAGATTGAGCCGGGGACAGATACGCAGTATTTT. Its protein is CASSQIEPGTDTQYF.

The V and J genes are TRBV12-3 or TRBV12-4 and TRBJ2-7; 10 positions agree with TRBD1. This CDR3 is built from 13 residues. The trim removed 6 bases at V and 4 bases at J, leaving 3 bases unmatched. CDR3 in amino acids: CASRGQGQYEQYF. The CDR3 DNA reads as TGTGCCAGCAGGGGACAGGGGCAATACGAGCAGTACTTC.

This chain connects TRBV20-1 to TRBJ2-5; D is unclear. The end of the DNA is better explained by TRBJ2-7, so the J call may be wrong. This CDR3 is 15 amino acids long. CDR1 is DFQATT and CDR2 is SNEGSKA in the germline V gene (reference sequence). The chain's CDR3 is CSARDPRRSLDEQYF. In DNA form, the CDR3 reads TGCAGTGCTAGAGATCCCCGAAGGTCCCTGGACGAGCAGTACTTC.

The CDR3, as DNA: TGTGCCAGCAGCTCGGTAACTCAGTGGGATAACAATGAGCAGTTCTTC. Translating gives CASSSVTQWDNNEQFF. V is TRBV11-2 and J is TRBJ2-1; D ambiguous. The CDR3 is 16 residues long. V gave up 4 bases and J gave up 5 bases, with 18 bases separating them. Germline CDR1 and CDR2: SGHAT and FQNNGV.

The table lists this clonotype with a count of one. This CDR3 is CASSYLRGGYNEQFF. The CDR3, as DNA: TGTGCCAGCAGTTACTTACGGGGAGGCTACAATGAGCAGTTCTTC. The rearrangement uses TRBV6-2 or TRBV6-3 and TRBJ2-1; the D gene is possibly TRBD2 (6 bases). The CDR3 length is 15 residues. The germline CDR1 and CDR2 sequences are MNHEY and SVGEGT. V dropped 1 base and J dropped 3 bases, with 10 bases sitting between them.

The chain is built from TRBV3-1 and TRBJ2-1; D is possibly TRBD1 or TRBD2 (5 bases each). The CDR3 has 14 amino acids. V was shortened by 1 base and J by 6 bases, with 10 bases between the two germline ends. Germline V gene lookup returns CDR1 LGHDT and CDR2 YNNKEL (reference sequence). The CDR3 sequence: CASSQVQAGNEQFF. The CDR3, as DNA: TGTGCCAGCAGCCAAGTACAGGCGGGCAATGAGCAGTTCTTC.